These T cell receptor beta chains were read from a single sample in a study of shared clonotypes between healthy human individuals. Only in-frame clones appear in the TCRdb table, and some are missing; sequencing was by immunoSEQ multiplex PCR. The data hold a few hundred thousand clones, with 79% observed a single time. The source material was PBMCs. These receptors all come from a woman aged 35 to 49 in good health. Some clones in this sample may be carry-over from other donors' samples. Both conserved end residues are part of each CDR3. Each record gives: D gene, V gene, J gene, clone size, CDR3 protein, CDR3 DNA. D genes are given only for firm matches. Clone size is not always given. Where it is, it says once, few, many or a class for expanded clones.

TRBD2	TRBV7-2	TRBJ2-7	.	CASSFEWGTSGTYEQYF	TGTGCCAGCAGCTTCGAATGGGGGACTAGCGGGACTTACGAGCAGTACTTC
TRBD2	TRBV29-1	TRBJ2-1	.	CSVDGTSGRRNEQFF	TGCAGCGTTGATGGGACTAGCGGGAGAAGGAATGAGCAGTTCTTC
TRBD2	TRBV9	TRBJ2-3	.	CASSSGAGGTSTDTQYF	TGTGCCAGCAGCTCGGGGGCGGGAGGAACAAGCACAGATACGCAGTATTTT
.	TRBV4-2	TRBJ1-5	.	CASSLAPDQPQHF	TGTGCCAGCAGCCTAGCACCCGATCAGCCCCAGCATTTT
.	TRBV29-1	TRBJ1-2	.	CSVEKGRDEHSF	TGCAGCGTTGAGAAGGGGCGGGACGAACACTCTTTC
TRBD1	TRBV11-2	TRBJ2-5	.	CASSLGGQVTSETQYF	TGTGCCAGCAGCTTAGGCGGACAGGTCACCTCAGAGACCCAGTACTTC
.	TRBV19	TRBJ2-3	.	CASSNGETDTQYF	TGTGCCAGTAGTAATGGGGAAACAGATACGCAGTATTTT
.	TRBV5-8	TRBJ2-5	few	CASSWGGETQYF	TGTGCCAGCAGTTGGGGTGGAGAGACCCAGTACTTC
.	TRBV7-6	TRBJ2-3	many	CASSLYGSGQGGTQYF	TGTGCCAGCAGCTTATATGGTTCCGGGCAAGGCGGTACGCAGTATTTT
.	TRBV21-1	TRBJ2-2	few	CASSKPRVRGTNTGELFF	TGTGCCAGCAGCAAACCGAGGGTGCGCGGGACGAACACCGGGGAGCTGTTTTTT
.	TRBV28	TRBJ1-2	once	CASTAPGAGMDYGYTF	TGTGCCAGCACCGCTCCGGGCGCAGGGATGGACTATGGCTACACCTTC
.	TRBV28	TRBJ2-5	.	CASRPTGVGETQYF	TGTGCCAGCAGGCCCACTGGGGTGGGAGAGACCCAGTACTTC
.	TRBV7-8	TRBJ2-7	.	CASSPGLFYEQYF	TGTGCCAGCAGCCCTGGACTATTCTACGAGCAGTACTTC
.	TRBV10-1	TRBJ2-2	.	CASSESVGGAGHTGELFF	TGCGCCAGCAGTGAGTCCGTTGGGGGAGCAGGACACACCGGGGAGCTGTTTTTT
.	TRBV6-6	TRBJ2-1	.	CASSYPARSSYNEQFF	TGTGCCAGCAGTTATCCCGCGAGGAGCTCCTACAATGAGCAGTTCTTC
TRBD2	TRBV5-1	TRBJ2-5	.	CASSLGLAGQETQYF	TGCGCCAGCAGCTTGGGACTAGCGGGCCAAGAGACCCAGTACTTC
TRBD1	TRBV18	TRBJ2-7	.	CASSLTGVPYEQYF	TGTGCCAGCTCGCTGACAGGGGTACCCTACGAGCAGTACTTC
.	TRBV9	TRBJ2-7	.	CASSVDWGSYEQYF	TGTGCCAGCAGCGTAGATTGGGGGTCTTACGAGCAGTACTTC
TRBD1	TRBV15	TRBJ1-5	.	CATSVDRGSNQPQHF	TGTGCCACCAGCGTCGACAGGGGTAGCAATCAGCCCCAGCATTTT
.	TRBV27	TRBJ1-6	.	CASSRDSSYNSPLHF	TGTGCCAGCAGTAGGGATAGCTCCTATAATTCACCCCTCCACTTT
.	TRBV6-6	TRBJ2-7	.	CASGGARYEQYF	TGTGCCAGCGGGGGGGCGCGCTACGAGCAGTACTTC
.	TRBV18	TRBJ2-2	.	CASSPRQARTGELFF	TGTGCCAGCTCACCACGACAGGCGAGGACCGGGGAGCTGTTTTTT
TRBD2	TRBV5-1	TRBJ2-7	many	CASSLGGRLDEQYF	TGCGCCAGCAGCTTGGGCGGGAGGCTCGACGAGCAGTACTTC
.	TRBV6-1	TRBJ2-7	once	CASGRKDNQREQYF	TGTGCCAGTGGACGGAAGGATAACCAGCGAGAGCAGTACTTC
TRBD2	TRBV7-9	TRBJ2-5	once	CASSPASGRVGQETQYF	TGTGCCAGCAGCCCCGCTAGCGGGAGAGTGGGGCAAGAGACCCAGTACTTC
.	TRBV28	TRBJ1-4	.	CASSSKYKGSREKLFF	TGTGCCAGCAGTTCTAAGTATAAGGGGTCCCGTGAAAAACTGTTTTTT
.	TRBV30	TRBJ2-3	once	CAWSVRLGTDTQYF	TGTGCCTGGAGTGTAAGGCTCGGCACAGATACGCAGTATTTT
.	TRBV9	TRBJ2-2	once	CASSVVGSGELFF	TGTGCCAGCAGCGTAGTGGGGTCCGGGGAGCTGTTTTTT
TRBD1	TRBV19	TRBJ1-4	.	CASTGGRATNEKLFF	TGTGCCAGTACAGGGGGCCGGGCAACTAATGAAAAACTGTTTTTT
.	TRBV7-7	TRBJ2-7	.	CASSPLVNPYEQYF	TGTGCCAGCAGCCCGTTAGTGAATCCCTACGAGCAGTACTTC
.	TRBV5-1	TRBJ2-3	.	CASSSREGTDTQYF	TGCGCCAGCAGCTCTCGAGAAGGCACAGATACGCAGTATTTT
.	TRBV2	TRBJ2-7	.	CASSQQRYEQYF	TGTGCCAGCAGCCAACAACGCTACGAGCAGTACTTC
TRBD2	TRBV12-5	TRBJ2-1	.	CASGTARTSGITYNEQFF	TGTGCTAGTGGTACCGCCCGGACTAGCGGGATTACCTACAATGAGCAGTTCTTC
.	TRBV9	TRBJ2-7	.	CASTQSDAAYEQYF	TGTGCCAGCACCCAATCCGACGCGGCCTACGAGCAGTACTTC
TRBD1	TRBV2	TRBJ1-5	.	CASSLQGLGSQPQHF	TGTGCCAGCAGCCTACAGGGGTTAGGCAGTCAGCCCCAGCATTTT
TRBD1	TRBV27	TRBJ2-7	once	CASSFRGQGRYEQYF	TGTGCCAGCAGTTTCCGGGGACAGGGTCGCTACGAGCAGTACTTC
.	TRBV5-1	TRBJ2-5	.	CASSLGGNQETQYF	TGCGCCAGCAGCTTGGGTGGGAATCAAGAGACCCAGTACTTC
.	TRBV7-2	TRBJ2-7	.	CASSVGLGGSYEQYF	TGTGCCAGCAGCGTGGGGTTAGGGGGATCCTACGAGCAGTACTTC
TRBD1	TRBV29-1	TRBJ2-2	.	CSVVRTGGGVGTGELFF	TGCAGCGTTGTTCGGACAGGGGGTGGGGTTGGCACCGGGGAGCTGTTTTTT
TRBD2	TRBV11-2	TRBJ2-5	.	CASSFPSGRFRQETQYF	TGTGCCAGCAGCTTCCCTAGCGGGAGGTTTCGGCAAGAGACCCAGTACTTC
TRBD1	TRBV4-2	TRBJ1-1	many	CASSPWTGIADTEAFF	TGTGCCAGCAGCCCGTGGACAGGGATTGCGGACACTGAAGCTTTCTTT
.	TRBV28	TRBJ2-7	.	CASSTPHGRAYEQYF	TGTGCCAGCAGTACACCCCATGGCCGGGCCTACGAGCAGTACTTC
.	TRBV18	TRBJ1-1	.	CASSPRQGSDEAFF	TGTGCCAGCTCACCACGGCAGGGAAGTGATGAAGCTTTCTTT
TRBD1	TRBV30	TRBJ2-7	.	CAWAGTGGPYEQYF	TGTGCCTGGGCTGGAACAGGGGGCCCATACGAGCAGTACTTC
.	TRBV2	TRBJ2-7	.	CASSESAFSYEQYF	TGTGCCAGCAGTGAGAGTGCATTCTCCTACGAGCAGTACTTC
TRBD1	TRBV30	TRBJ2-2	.	CAWRQGVNTGELFF	TGTGCCTGGAGACAGGGGGTGAACACCGGGGAGCTGTTTTTT
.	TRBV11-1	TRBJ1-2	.	CASSLAGSAYGYTF	TGTGCCAGCAGCTTAGCAGGGAGCGCCTATGGCTACACCTTC
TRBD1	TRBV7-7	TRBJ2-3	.	CASSSGTGGSDTQYF	TGTGCCAGCAGCTCCGGGACAGGGGGCTCAGATACGCAGTATTTT
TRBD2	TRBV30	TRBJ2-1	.	CAWRIGQTSRNEQFF	TGTGCCTGGAGGATCGGCCAGACTAGCCGCAATGAGCAGTTCTTC
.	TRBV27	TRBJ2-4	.	CASSMTAAKNIQYF	TGTGCCAGCAGTATGACAGCGGCCAAAAACATTCAGTACTTC
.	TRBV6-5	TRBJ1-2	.	CASTRTGDYGYTF	TGTGCCAGCACTAGAACCGGAGACTATGGCTACACCTTC
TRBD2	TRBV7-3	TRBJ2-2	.	CASSLNPAGGANTGELFF	TGTGCCAGCAGCTTAAATCCAGCGGGAGGCGCGAACACCGGGGAGCTGTTTTTT
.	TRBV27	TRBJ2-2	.	CASSLRPAGVGAGELFF	TGTGCCAGCAGTTTAAGACCCGCGGGTGTTGGGGCCGGGGAGCTGTTTTTT
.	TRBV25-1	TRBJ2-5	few	CASSEAATETQYF	TGTGCCAGCAGCGAGGCTGCGACGGAGACCCAGTACTTC
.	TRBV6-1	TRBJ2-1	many	CASSEASGGSYNEQFF	TGTGCCAGCAGTGAAGCGTCGGGCGGTTCCTACAATGAGCAGTTCTTC